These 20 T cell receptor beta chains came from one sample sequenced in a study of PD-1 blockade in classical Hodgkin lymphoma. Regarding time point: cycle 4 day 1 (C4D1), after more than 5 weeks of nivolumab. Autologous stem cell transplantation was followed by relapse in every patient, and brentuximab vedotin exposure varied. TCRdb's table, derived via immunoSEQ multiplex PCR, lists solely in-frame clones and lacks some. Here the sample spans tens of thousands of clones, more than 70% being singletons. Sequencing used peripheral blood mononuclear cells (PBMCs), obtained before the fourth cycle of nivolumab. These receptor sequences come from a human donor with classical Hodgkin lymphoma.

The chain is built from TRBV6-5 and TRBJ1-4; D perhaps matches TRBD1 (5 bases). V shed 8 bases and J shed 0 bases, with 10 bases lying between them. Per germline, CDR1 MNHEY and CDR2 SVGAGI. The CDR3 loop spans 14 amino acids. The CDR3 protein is CASGGWATNEKLFF. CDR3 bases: TGTGCCAGCGGGGGGTGGGCAACTAATGAAAAACTGTTTTTT.

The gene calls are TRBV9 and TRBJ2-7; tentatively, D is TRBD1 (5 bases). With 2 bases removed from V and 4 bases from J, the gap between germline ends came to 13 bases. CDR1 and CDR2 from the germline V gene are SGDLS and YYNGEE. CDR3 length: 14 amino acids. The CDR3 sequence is CASSVTEMSYEQYF. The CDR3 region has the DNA TGTGCCAGCAGCGTGACAGAGATGTCTTACGAGCAGTACTTC. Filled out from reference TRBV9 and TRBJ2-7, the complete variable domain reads DSGVTQTPKHLITATGQRVTLRCSPRSGDLSVYWYQQSLDQGLQFLIQYYNGEERAKGNILERFSAQQFPDLHSELNLSSLELGDSALYFCASSVTEMSYEQYFGPGTRLTVT.

This CDR3 reads CASSSDGLNTEAFF. DNA of the CDR3: TGCGCCAGCAGCTCCGACGGACTTAACACTGAAGCTTTCTTT. This sequence joins TRBV5-1 and TRBJ1-1; D gene unclear. The CDR3 is made up of 14 amino acids. CDR1 SGHRS and CDR2 YFSETQ come from the germline V gene. The V end lost 3 bases, the J end lost 2 bases, and 11 bases lay between the germline ends.

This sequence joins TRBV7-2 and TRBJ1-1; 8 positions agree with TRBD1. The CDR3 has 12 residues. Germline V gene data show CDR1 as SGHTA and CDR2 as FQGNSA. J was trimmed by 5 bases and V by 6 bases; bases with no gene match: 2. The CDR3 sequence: CASRRQGTEAFF. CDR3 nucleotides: TGTGCCAGCAGGAGACAGGGGACTGAAGCTTTCTTT.

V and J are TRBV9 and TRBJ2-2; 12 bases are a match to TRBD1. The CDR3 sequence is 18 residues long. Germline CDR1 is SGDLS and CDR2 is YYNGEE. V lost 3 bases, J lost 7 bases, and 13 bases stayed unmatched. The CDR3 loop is CASSAFPPGTGGHGELFF. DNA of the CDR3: TGTGCCAGCAGCGCATTCCCTCCCGGGACAGGGGGCCACGGGGAGCTGTTTTTT.

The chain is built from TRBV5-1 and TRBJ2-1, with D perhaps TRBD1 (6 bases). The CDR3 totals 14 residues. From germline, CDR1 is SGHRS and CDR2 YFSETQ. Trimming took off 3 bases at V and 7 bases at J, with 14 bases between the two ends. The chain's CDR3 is CASSSGTPWNEQFF. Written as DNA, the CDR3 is TGCGCCAGCAGCTCTGGGACACCCTGGAATGAGCAGTTCTTC. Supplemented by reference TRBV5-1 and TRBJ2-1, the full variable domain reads KAGVTQTPRYLIKTRGQQVTLSCSPISGHRSVSWYQQTPGQGLQFLFEYFSETQRNKGNFPGRFSGRQFSNSRSEMNVSTLELGDSALYLCASSSGTPWNEQFFGPGTRLTVL.

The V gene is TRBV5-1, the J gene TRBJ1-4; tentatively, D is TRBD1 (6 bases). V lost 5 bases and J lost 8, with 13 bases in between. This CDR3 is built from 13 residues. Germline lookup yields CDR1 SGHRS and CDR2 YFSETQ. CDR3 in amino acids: CASSLQGLEKLFF. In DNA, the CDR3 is TGCGCCAGCAGTTTGCAGGGGTTGGAAAAACTGTTTTTT. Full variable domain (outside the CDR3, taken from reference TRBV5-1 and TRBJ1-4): KAGVTQTPRYLIKTRGQQVTLSCSPISGHRSVSWYQQTPGQGLQFLFEYFSETQRNKGNFPGRFSGRQFSNSRSEMNVSTLELGDSALYLCASSLQGLEKLFFGSGTQLSVL.

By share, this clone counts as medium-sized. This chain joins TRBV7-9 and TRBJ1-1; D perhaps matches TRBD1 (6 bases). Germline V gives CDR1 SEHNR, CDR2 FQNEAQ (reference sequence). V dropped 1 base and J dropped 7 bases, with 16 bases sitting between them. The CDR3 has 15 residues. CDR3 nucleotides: TGTGCCAGCAGCTTAGGGGCAGGGGCCTCCAGTGAAGCTTTCTTT. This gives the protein CASSLGAGASSEAFF.

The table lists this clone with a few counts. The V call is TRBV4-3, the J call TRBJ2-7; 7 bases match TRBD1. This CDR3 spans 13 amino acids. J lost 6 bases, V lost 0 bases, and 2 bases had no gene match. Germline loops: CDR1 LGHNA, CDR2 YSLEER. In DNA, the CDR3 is TGCGCCAGCAGCCAAGACCCAGGGGGCGAGCAGTACTTC. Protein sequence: CASSQDPGGEQYF.

CDR3 loop: CASSARRDTEAFF. The CDR3 nucleotides are TGCGCCAGCAGCGCACGGAGGGACACTGAAGCTTTCTTT. V and J are TRBV4-1 and TRBJ1-1; D is uncertain. Germline-derived CDR1 and CDR2 are MGHRA and YSYEKL. V lost 5 bases and J 3 bases, leaving 10 bases between the germline ends. The CDR3 extends over 13 amino acids.

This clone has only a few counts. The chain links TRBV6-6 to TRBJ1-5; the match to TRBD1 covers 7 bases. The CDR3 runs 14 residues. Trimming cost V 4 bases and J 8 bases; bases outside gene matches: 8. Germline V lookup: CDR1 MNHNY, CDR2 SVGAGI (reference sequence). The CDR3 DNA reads TGTGCCAGCAGTTCACGGGGACAGCCGGAGCCCCAGCATTTT. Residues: CASSSRGQPEPQHF.

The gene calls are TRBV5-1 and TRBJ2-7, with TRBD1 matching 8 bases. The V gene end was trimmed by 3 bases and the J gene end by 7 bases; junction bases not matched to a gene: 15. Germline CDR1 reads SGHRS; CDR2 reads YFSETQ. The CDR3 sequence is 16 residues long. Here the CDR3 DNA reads TGCGCCAGCAGCTCCCAATCAATACAGGGGGTGGAGGAGCAGTACTTC. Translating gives CASSSQSIQGVEEQYF.

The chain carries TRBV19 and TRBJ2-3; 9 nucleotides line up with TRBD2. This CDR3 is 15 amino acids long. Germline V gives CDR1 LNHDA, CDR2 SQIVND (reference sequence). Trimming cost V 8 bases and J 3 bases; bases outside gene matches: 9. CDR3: CASSGLAANTDTQYF. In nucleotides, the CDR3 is TGTGCCAGTTCGGGACTAGCTGCAAATACAGATACGCAGTATTTT.

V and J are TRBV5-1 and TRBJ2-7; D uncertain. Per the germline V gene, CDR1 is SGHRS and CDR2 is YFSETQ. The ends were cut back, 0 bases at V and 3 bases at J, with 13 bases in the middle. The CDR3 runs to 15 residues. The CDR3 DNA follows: TGCGCCAGCAGCTTGGAGGCAGGCCTGGTCTACGAGCAGTACTTC. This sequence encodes CASSLEAGLVYEQYF.

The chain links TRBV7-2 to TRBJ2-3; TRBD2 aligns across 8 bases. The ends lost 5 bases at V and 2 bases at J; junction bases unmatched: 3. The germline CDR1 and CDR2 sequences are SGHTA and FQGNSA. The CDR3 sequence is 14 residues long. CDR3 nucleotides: TGTGCCAGCAGCCGGGGGGGTATCACAGATACGCAGTATTTT. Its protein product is CASSRGGITDTQYF.

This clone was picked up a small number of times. The CDR3 region has the DNA TGTGCCAGCAGTAAGACAGGGGGCTACGATGGCTACACCTTC. It codes for CASSKTGGYDGYTF. This chain joins TRBV28 and TRBJ1-2; 10 bases map to TRBD1. With V trimmed by 5 bases and J by 6 bases, 6 bases remained unmatched. The V gene's germline CDR1 is MDHEN and CDR2 SYDVKM. The CDR3 loop spans 14 amino acids.

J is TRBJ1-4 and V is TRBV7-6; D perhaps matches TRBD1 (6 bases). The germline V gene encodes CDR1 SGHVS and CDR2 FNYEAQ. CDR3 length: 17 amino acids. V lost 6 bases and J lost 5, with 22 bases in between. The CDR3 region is CASRLGASDSRNEKLFF. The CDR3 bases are TGTGCCAGCAGGCTAGGAGCTTCGGACAGCCGAAATGAAAAACTGTTTTTT.

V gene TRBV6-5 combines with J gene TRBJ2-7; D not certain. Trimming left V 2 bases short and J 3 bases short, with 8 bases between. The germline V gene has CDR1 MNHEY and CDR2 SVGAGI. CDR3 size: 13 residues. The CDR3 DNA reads TGTGCCAGCAGTTACGGGGAATACTACGAGCAGTACTTC. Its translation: CASSYGEYYEQYF.

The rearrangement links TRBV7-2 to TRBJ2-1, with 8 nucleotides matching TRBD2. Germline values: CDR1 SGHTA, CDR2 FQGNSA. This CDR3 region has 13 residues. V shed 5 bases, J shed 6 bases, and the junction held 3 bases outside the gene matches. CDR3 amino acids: CASSLGGVNEQFF. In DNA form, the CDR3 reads TGTGCCAGCAGCCTCGGGGGGGTCAATGAGCAGTTCTTC.

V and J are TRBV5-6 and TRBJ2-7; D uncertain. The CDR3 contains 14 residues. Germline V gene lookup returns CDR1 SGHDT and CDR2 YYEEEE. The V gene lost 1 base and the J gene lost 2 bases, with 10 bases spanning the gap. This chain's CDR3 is CASSLSQIAYEQYF. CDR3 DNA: TGTGCCAGCAGCTTGAGCCAAATAGCCTACGAGCAGTACTTC. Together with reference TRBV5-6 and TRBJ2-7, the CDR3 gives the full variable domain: DAGVTQSPTHLIKTRGQQVTLRCSPKSGHDTVSWYQQALGQGPQFIFQYYEEEERQRGNFPDRFSGHQFPNYSSELNVNALLLGDSALYLCASSLSQIAYEQYFGPGTRLTVT.